The clone carrying this TCR beta chain has a handful of counts. This specimen comes from a study of regulatory T cells in long-lasting Graves disease. Time point meaning: newly diagnosed GD, antithyroid drugs for less than 3 months. The authors made the TCR library using RNA they extracted from PBMCs. Building the TCR beta libraries relied on iRepertoire HTBI primers, and CDR3 regions underwent Arm-PCR. TCRdb reanalysed the multiplex PCR reads using MiXCR and keeps one entry per CDR3 protein. The sample carries approximately 540,000 distinct CDR3 sequences, approximately 12% recorded once. These data were also reused for a study on T cells in Graves' hyperthyroidism and ophthalmopathy. In that study: TCR CDR3 regions were first amplified by RT-PCR with HTBI primers.

The clonotype comes from a woman in her 30s with Graves disease. The input for sequencing was peripheral blood mononuclear cells (PBMCs), taken at new diagnosis, from a patient treated with antithyroid drugs.

This CDR3 is CAWSVKGAGEQFF. The CDR3 region has the DNA TGTGCCTGGAGTGTAAAGGGGGCAGGGGAGCAGTTCTTC. This sequence joins TRBV30 and TRBJ2-1, with 7 bases identical to TRBD1. The CDR3 is made up of 13 amino acids. J was trimmed by 10 bases and V by 0 bases; bases with no gene match: 6. The germline CDR1 and CDR2 sequences are GTSNPN and SVGIG (reference sequence).